This T cell receptor beta chain was observed in a study of OX40 agonist ivuxolimab in advanced cancers. Across the whole study: Patients were infused with ivuxolimab every 2 weeks at 0.01 to 10 mg/kg.

Profiling relied on immunoSEQ multiplex PCR, and the TCRdb table lists in-frame clones only, not all of them. The sample holds over 70,000 clones, about 88% seen once. The CDR3 is 17 amino acids. After removal of 2 bases from V and 2 bases from J, the junction contained 7 bases not matched to a gene. Germline-derived CDR1 and CDR2 are SEHNR and FQNEAQ (reference sequence). This receptor was taken from an adult with an advanced solid tumor such as melanoma, head and neck, liver or kidney cancer. This specimen was CD4+ or CD8+ T cells sorted from blood, taken in a trial of the OX40 agonist ivuxolimab. The chain links TRBV7-9 to TRBJ2-2; TRBD1 aligns across 8 bases. CDR3 sequence: CASSLSAQGVNTGELFF. For the CDR3, the DNA is TGTGCCAGCAGCTTATCGGCACAGGGGGTTAACACCGGGGAGCTGTTTTTT. Full variable domain (rest looked up from reference TRBV7-9 and TRBJ2-2): DTGVSQNPRHKITKRGQNVTFRCDPISEHNRLYWYRQTLGQGPEFLTYFQNEAQLEKSRLLSDRFSAERPKGSFSTLEIQRTEQGDSAMYLCASSLSAQGVNTGELFFGEGSRLTVL.